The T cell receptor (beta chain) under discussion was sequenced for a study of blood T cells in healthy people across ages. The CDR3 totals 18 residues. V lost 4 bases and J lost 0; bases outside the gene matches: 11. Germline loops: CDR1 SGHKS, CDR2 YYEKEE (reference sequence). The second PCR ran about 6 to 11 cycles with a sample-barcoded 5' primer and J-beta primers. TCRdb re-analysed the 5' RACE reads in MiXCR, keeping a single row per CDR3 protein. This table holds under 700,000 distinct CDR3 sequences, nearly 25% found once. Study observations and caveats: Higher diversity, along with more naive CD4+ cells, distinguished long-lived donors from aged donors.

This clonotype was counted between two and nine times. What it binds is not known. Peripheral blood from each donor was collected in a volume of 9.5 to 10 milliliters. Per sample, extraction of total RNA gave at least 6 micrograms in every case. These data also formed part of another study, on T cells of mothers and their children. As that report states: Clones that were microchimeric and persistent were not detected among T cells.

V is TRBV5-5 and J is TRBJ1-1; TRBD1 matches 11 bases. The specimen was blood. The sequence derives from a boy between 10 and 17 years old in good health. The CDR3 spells CASSPRDRGSAMNTEAFF. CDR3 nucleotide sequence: TGTGCCAGCAGCCCCCGGGACAGGGGGTCGGCAATGAACACTGAAGCTTTCTTT.